These 25 T cell receptor beta chains were all obtained from the same sample, sequenced in a study of T cells in Graves' hyperthyroidism and ophthalmopathy. Amplification targeted TCR beta CDR3 regions from RNA transcripts. RT-PCR in the first round (using the HTBI primer set) targeted the TCR CDR3. TCRdb recomputed calls from the multiplex PCR reads with MiXCR, one row per CDR3 protein. This sample has roughly 290,000 distinct CDR3 sequences, with less than 15% found just once. The sequencing sample was made of blood. The source of these receptors is a woman aged 30 to 39 with Graves' hyperthyroidism that later progressed to Graves' ophthalmopathy.

There are many counts of this clonotype. CDR3 nucleotides: TGTGCCAGTGCTGATAGCGGAAGCACAGATACGCAGTATTTT. Its translation is CASADSGSTDTQYF. This rearrangement joins TRBV12-3 or TRBV12-4 to TRBJ2-3; D perhaps matches TRBD2 (6 bases). This CDR3 has 14 amino acids. V gave up 9 bases and J gave up 0 bases, with 13 bases separating them.

This clonotype showed up just a few times. The V and J genes are TRBV20-1 and TRBJ2-1, with 7 bases fitting TRBD2. V dropped 0 bases and J dropped 4; count of bases not matched to a gene: 15. The CDR3 is made up of 18 amino acids. Germline V CDR1 and CDR2: DFQATT, SNEGSKA (reference sequence). The CDR3 protein is CSARDRFNSVGGYNEQFF. CDR3 DNA sequence: TGCAGTGCTAGAGATCGGTTTAACTCCGTGGGGGGGTACAATGAGCAGTTCTTC.

This clonotype was counted at least ten times. The genes are TRBV28 and TRBJ2-7, with 8 bases aligning to TRBD1. Germline-derived CDR1 and CDR2 are MDHEN and SYDVKM. CDR3 length equals 15 residues. Germline trimming cut 5 bases from V and 6 bases from J; bases unmatched to any gene: 12. For the CDR3, the DNA is TGTGCCAGCAGTCCAGGCGGACAGGGCCCTGGCGAGCAGTACTTC. Residues: CASSPGGQGPGEQYF.

This clonotype was seen a handful of times. The chain joins TRBV4-2 to TRBJ2-3, with 16 nucleotides matching TRBD2. V was clipped by 5 bases and J by 6 bases; unmatched bases: 5. In germline, CDR1 is LGHNA, CDR2 YNFKEQ. CDR3 length equals 16 residues. CDR3 region: CASSKGLAGGPDTQYF. CDR3 nucleotides: TGTGCCAGCAGCAAGGGACTAGCGGGAGGGCCCGATACGCAGTATTTT.

The chain joins TRBV4-1 to TRBJ2-7; the D gene is possibly TRBD1 (5 bases). This CDR3 region has 16 residues. Germline CDR1 reads MGHRA; CDR2 reads YSYEKL. Deletions cut 1 base from V and 2 bases from J, with 15 bases between. The CDR3 DNA reads as TGCGCCAGCAGCCAAGGGGCCCTAATGACAGCCTACGAGCAGTACTTC. Translated, it gives CASSQGALMTAYEQYF.

This clonotype was recorded many times. The chain recombines TRBV5-6 with TRBJ2-7, with D perhaps TRBD1 or TRBD2 (6 bases each). The CDR3 consists of 15 residues. Germline-derived CDR1 and CDR2 are SGHDT and YYEEEE. V lost 0 bases to trimming and J lost 2 bases, with 12 bases between them. CDR3 sequence reads: CASSLEGGLAYEQYF. CDR3 DNA: TGTGCCAGCAGCTTGGAGGGGGGCCTCGCCTACGAGCAGTACTTC. Together with reference TRBV5-6 and TRBJ2-7, the CDR3 gives the full variable domain: DAGVTQSPTHLIKTRGQQVTLRCSPKSGHDTVSWYQQALGQGPQFIFQYYEEEERQRGNFPDRFSGHQFPNYSSELNVNALLLGDSALYLCASSLEGGLAYEQYFGPGTRLTVT.

This clonotype was seen ten or more times. The genes are TRBV6-1 and TRBJ2-7; D remains ambiguous. Trimming stripped 3 bases from V and 5 bases from J, with 17 bases between. This CDR3 has 15 residues. Germline CDR1 is MNHNS and CDR2 is SASEGT. In DNA, the CDR3 is TGTGCCAGCAGTGACTTAACAACAGAGAGAGACGAGCAGTACTTC. It translates to CASSDLTTERDEQYF.

This clonotype was observed a single time. V and J are TRBV5-1 and TRBJ2-3; 8 bases are a match to TRBD1. J gave up 1 base and V 6 bases, and 10 bases lay outside the gene matches. This CDR3 region has 16 residues. The germline gives CDR1 SGHRS, CDR2 YFSETQ. The CDR3 sequence is CASTTGQGLGTDTQYF. As DNA, the CDR3 is TGCGCCAGCACCACAGGACAGGGCTTGGGCACAGATACGCAGTATTTT.

Only a few counts were recorded for this clonotype. The chain combines TRBV25-1 with TRBJ2-1, with TRBD1 matching over 10 bases. CDR1 and CDR2 from the germline V gene are MGHDK and SYGVNS. Losses at the gene ends were 5 bases for V and 6 bases for J; bases not matched to a gene: 7. This CDR3 is 15 amino acids long. CDR3 loop: CASSPRQGAVNEQFF. The CDR3, as DNA: TGTGCCAGCAGTCCACGACAGGGGGCGGTCAATGAGCAGTTCTTC.

This clonotype was counted a few times. The chain joins TRBV6-1 to TRBJ2-3; 8 bases map to TRBD2. The CDR3 is made up of 14 amino acids. The J segment lost 5 bases and the V segment lost 2 bases, leaving 3 bases of the junction unmatched. Germline loops: CDR1 MNHNS, CDR2 SASEGT. CDR3 in amino acids: CASSEMLAGDTQYF. Written as DNA, the CDR3 is TGTGCCAGCAGTGAAATGCTAGCGGGAGATACGCAGTATTTT.

This clonotype was counted many times. The V gene is TRBV12-3 or TRBV12-4, the J gene TRBJ1-6; D gene unclear. V lost 4 bases and J 0 bases, leaving 10 bases between the germline ends. This CDR3 is built from 16 residues. The CDR3 DNA sequence: TGTGCCAGCAGTTGGTTCCCGAGCTCCTATAATTCACCCCTCCACTTT. Translating gives CASSWFPSSYNSPLHF.

The rearrangement joins TRBV20-1 to TRBJ2-2, with TRBD2 matching over 8 bases. The CDR3 is 16 amino acids. The germline gives CDR1 DFQATT, CDR2 SNEGSKA (reference sequence). Losses at the gene ends were 0 bases for V and 5 bases for J; bases not matched to a gene: 8. CDR3 in DNA: TGCAGTGCTAGAGATATACGGGGGGGGTGGACCGGGGAGCTGTTTTTT. Protein: CSARDIRGGWTGELFF.

This clonotype has a handful of counts. The rearrangement links TRBV9 to TRBJ2-2, with D possibly matching TRBD2 (5 bases). The V end lost 0 bases, the J end lost 6 bases, and 9 bases lay between the germline ends. The germline V gene has CDR1 SGDLS and CDR2 YYNGEE. This CDR3 contains 14 residues. The DNA for the CDR3 is TGTGCCAGCAGCGTAGGAGGGCTCCCCGGGGAGCTGTTTTTT. Protein: CASSVGGLPGELFF.

The V and J genes are TRBV6-2 or TRBV6-3 and TRBJ2-1; the match to TRBD2 covers 16 bases. Trimming removed 6 bases from V and 6 bases from J; junction bases left unmatched: 5. CDR1 and CDR2 (germline): MNHEY, SVGEGT. This CDR3 is built from 16 residues. CDR3 coding DNA: TGTGCCAGCAGGGATGGGACTAGCGGGAGGGCCAATGAGCAGTTCTTC. Translated, it gives CASRDGTSGRANEQFF.

This clonotype was seen more than once but under ten times. The J gene is TRBJ2-6, the V gene TRBV6-1; D not certain. This CDR3 comprises 11 residues. Germline loops: CDR1 MNHNS, CDR2 SASEGT. CDR3 region: CGVSGANVLTF. CDR3 DNA sequence: TGTGGAGTTTCTGGGGCCAACGTCCTGACTTTC.

This clonotype was observed many times. The rearrangement links TRBV11-2 to TRBJ2-1, with 12 bases aligning to TRBD2. Germline lookup yields CDR1 SGHAT and CDR2 FQNNGV. Unmatched junction bases numbered 12, after V lost 0 bases and J lost 12 bases. The CDR3 spans 17 residues. CDR3 loop: CASSLELWTSGTRRQFF. In nucleotides, the CDR3 is TGTGCCAGCAGCTTAGAGCTTTGGACTAGCGGGACCAGACGGCAGTTCTTC.

The table lists this clonotype with many counts. CDR3 residues: CASSTFIDWNNEQFF. The DNA of the CDR3 is TGTGCCAGCAGTACCTTCATAGACTGGAACAATGAGCAGTTCTTC. The chain carries TRBV2 and TRBJ2-1, with unresolved D. The V gene's germline CDR1 is SNHLY and CDR2 FYNNEI. V was clipped by 5 bases and J by 5 bases, with 16 bases between them. The CDR3 is 15 amino acids.

Only a few counts were recorded for this clonotype. The chain recombines TRBV27 with TRBJ2-1; TRBD2 is a possible D gene (6 bases). Trimming stripped 1 base from V and 5 bases from J, with 12 bases between. The CDR3 runs 15 residues. Per the germline V gene, CDR1 is MNHEY and CDR2 is SMNVEV (reference sequence). Written as DNA, the CDR3 is TGTGCCAGCAGTTTATGGGCGGGATTGAACAATGAGCAGTTCTTC. It codes for CASSLWAGLNNEQFF.

The table lists this clonotype with many counts. The J gene is TRBJ2-5, the V gene TRBV3-1; no definite D call. Germline assignment: CDR1 LGHDT and CDR2 YNNKEL (reference sequence). Trimming left V 3 bases short and J 5 bases short, with 13 bases between. CDR3 length: 14 residues. CDR3 sequence reads: CASSHYPRAETQYF. As DNA, the CDR3 is TGTGCCAGCAGCCATTACCCCCGAGCGGAGACCCAGTACTTC.

There are a few counts of this clonotype. This sequence joins TRBV6-2 or TRBV6-3 and TRBJ2-1; D may be TRBD2 (6 bases). Germline V gene data show CDR1 as MNHEY and CDR2 as SVGEGT. The V end was cut by 0 bases, the J end by 2 bases, with 17 bases between. CDR3 length: 18 residues. The CDR3 loop is CASSYSNTGGVAYNEQFF. The CDR3 DNA reads TGTGCCAGCAGTTACTCGAACACCGGGGGTGTCGCCTACAATGAGCAGTTCTTC.

This clonotype was seen at least ten times. The chain couples TRBV13 to TRBJ2-2, with 7 nucleotides matching TRBD2. Germline trimming cut 5 bases from V and 1 base from J; bases unmatched to any gene: 7. The CDR3 has 16 residues. Germline CDR1 PRHDT, CDR2 FYEKMQ (reference sequence). DNA of the CDR3: TGTGCCAGCAGCCGAGGGGACTACCGGAACACCGGGGAGCTGTTTTTT. Amino acids: CASSRGDYRNTGELFF.

The V gene is TRBV5-4, the J gene TRBJ2-2; no clear D. V gave up 2 bases and J gave up 7 bases, with 6 bases separating them. The CDR3 runs 12 residues. Looked up from germline, CDR1 is SGHNT and CDR2 is YYREEE (reference sequence). The CDR3, as DNA: TGTGCCAGCAGCTTCCCGCTCGGGGAGCTGTTTTTT. It encodes CASSFPLGELFF.

This clonotype has a count of ten or more. V usage is TRBV7-9 and J usage is TRBJ2-5; weak D call: TRBD1 (6 bases). This CDR3 is 14 amino acids long. Germline CDR1 SEHNR, CDR2 FQNEAQ (reference sequence). The V gene lost 7 bases and the J gene lost 2 bases, with 14 bases spanning the gap. CDR3 in amino acids: CASTTDRLQETQYF. The CDR3 region has the DNA TGTGCCAGCACCACAGACAGGTTACAAGAGACCCAGTACTTC.

This clonotype was counted only a few times. This chain connects TRBV10-3 to TRBJ1-2; 7 nucleotides agree with TRBD1. Germline CDR1 reads ENHRY; CDR2 reads SYGVKD. With V trimmed by 2 bases and J by 4 bases, 4 bases remained unmatched. This CDR3 contains 14 residues. CDR3 sequence (DNA): TGTGCCATCAGTGAGCGGACAGGTTCCTATGGCTACACCTTC. Amino acids: CAISERTGSYGYTF.

This clonotype was observed a few times. The V and J genes are TRBV12-3 or TRBV12-4 and TRBJ2-1; D gene ambiguous. There are 12 residues in the CDR3. V dropped 3 bases and J dropped 9 bases, with 9 bases sitting between them. The CDR3 sequence is CASSFVPFEQFF. CDR3 sequence (DNA): TGTGCCAGCAGTTTCGTGCCCTTTGAGCAGTTCTTC.